One and the same sample provided the 23 T cell receptor beta chains below, sequenced in a study of graft-versus-host responses after intestinal transplantation. Sequencing was performed with immunoSEQ multiplex PCR; in TCRdb, only in-frame clones are kept and a portion is missing. The sample includes around 100,000 clones, roughly nine tenths seen only once; the top ten take about 0.25%. No antigen has been identified for these receptors. The source material was unstimulated CD4+ T cells sorted from spleen or lymph node cells, sampled before transplant. The receptor set was obtained from a human donor who was the organ donor for an intestinal transplant.

In the case of this clone: One end of the junction is discordant with germline, which a read error may explain. This rearrangement joins TRBV29-1 to TRBJ2-5; D is unclear. This CDR3 is built from 13 residues. Germline loops: CDR1 SQVTM, CDR2 ANQGSEA. CDR3: CSVEGRRLETQYF. The CDR3 nucleotides read TGCAGCGTCGAAGGTCGAAGGCTGGAGACCCAGTACTTC. Combining the CDR3 with reference TRBV29-1 and TRBJ2-5 gives the whole variable domain SAVISQKPSRDICQRGTSLTIQCQVDSQVTMMFWYRQQPGQSLTLIATANQGSEATYESGFVIDKFPISRPNLTFSTLTVSNMSPEDSSIYLCSVEGRRLETQYFGPGTRLLVL.

The rearrangement joins TRBV5-1 to TRBJ1-3, with TRBD1 identical over 8 bases. With 0 bases clipped from V and 4 bases from J, the junction kept 6 bases outside the gene matches. CDR1 and CDR2 from the germline V gene are SGHRS and YFSETQ. There are 16 residues in the CDR3. CDR3 DNA sequence: TGCGCCAGCAGCTTGGCCTCAGGGGGCGCAGGAAACACCATATATTTT. Its translation is CASSLASGGAGNTIYF.

This clone came up a few times. The chain uses TRBV5-1 and TRBJ2-7; TRBD2 agrees at 8 bases. The CDR3 is 15 residues long. CDR1 SGHRS and CDR2 YFSETQ come from the germline V gene. V trimming: 2 bases; J trimming: 0 bases; junction bases outside the gene matches: 4. The CDR3 DNA reads as TGCGCCAGCAGCTTAGTCGGGACTAGCTCCTACGAGCAGTACTTC. It translates to CASSLVGTSSYEQYF.

This chain uses TRBV6-5 with TRBJ2-5; D unclear. V shed 5 bases and J shed 5 bases, with 15 bases lying between them. Looked up from germline, CDR1 is MNHEY and CDR2 is SVGAGI. The CDR3 runs 14 residues. This CDR3 is CASSEVSGLETQYF. Here the CDR3 DNA reads TGTGCCAGCAGTGAAGTCTCCGGGTTGGAGACCCAGTACTTC.

V usage is TRBV19 and J usage is TRBJ2-1; D tentatively fits TRBD1 or TRBD2 (7 bases each). The CDR3 is 19 residues long. V gave up 7 bases and J gave up 5 bases, with 30 bases separating them. Germline assignment: CDR1 LNHDA and CDR2 SQIVND (reference sequence). DNA for the CDR3: TGTGCCAGTACCCAAACAGGGGACCCTTCTAGCGGACTAAACAATGAGCAGTTCTTC. The encoded protein is CASTQTGDPSSGLNNEQFF.

This sequence joins TRBV5-4 and TRBJ2-3, with D unresolved. Germline assignment: CDR1 SGHNT and CDR2 YYREEE (reference sequence). The CDR3 is 13 residues long. The germline V and J ends were trimmed by 1 base and 2 bases, with 5 bases remaining between them. The DNA for the CDR3 is TGTGCCAGCAGCTTGCCACTCACAGATACGCAGTATTTT. Translation gives CASSLPLTDTQYF.

This clone was detected only once. The chain joins TRBV10-3 to TRBJ2-7; TRBD2 might be the D (6 bases). V was cut by 6 bases and J by 2 bases, with 20 bases left in between. Germline assignment: CDR1 ENHRY and CDR2 SYGVKD. CDR3 length equals 16 residues. In DNA, the CDR3 is TGTGCCATCAGCCCCCGGGGAGCGGAGGGGACCTACGAGCAGTACTTC. Its translation: CAISPRGAEGTYEQYF.

The chain couples TRBV5-1 to TRBJ2-5; D not resolved. Germline V gene lookup returns CDR1 SGHRS and CDR2 YFSETQ. The CDR3 has 14 residues. V lost 0 bases, J lost 0 bases, and 6 bases lay in between. The CDR3 coding sequence is TGCGCCAGCAGCTTGGCCTCGCACCAAGAGACCCAGTACTTC. It translates to CASSLASHQETQYF.

Regarding this clone: The sample carries other DNA sequences with the same CDR3. The chain is built from TRBV20-1 and TRBJ2-5; D not resolved. Germline values: CDR1 DFQATT, CDR2 SNEGSKA (reference sequence). The CDR3 is 10 residues long. Trimming stripped 1 base from V and 5 bases from J, with 2 bases between. The CDR3 DNA follows: TGCAGTGCTAGAGCGGAGACCCAGTACTTC. This translates into CSARAETQYF.

The J gene is TRBJ1-2, the V gene TRBV30; D may be TRBD1 (5 bases). Trimming took off 5 bases at V and 4 bases at J, with 17 bases between the two ends. CDR3 length: 14 amino acids. Germline V gene data show CDR1 as GTSNPN and CDR2 as SVGIG (reference sequence). The CDR3 DNA reads TGTGCCTGGGGCGAGGACACTAAAGGCTATGGCTACACCTTC. This encodes CAWGEDTKGYGYTF.

This clone came up once. The rearrangement joins TRBV28 to TRBJ2-5, with 7 nucleotides matching TRBD1. The CDR3 loop spans 11 amino acids. Germline values: CDR1 MDHEN, CDR2 SYDVKM. J gave up 13 bases and V 4 bases, and 6 bases lay outside the gene matches. As DNA, the CDR3 is TGTGCCAGCAGTTACATGACAGGGTTGTACTTC. Translation: CASSYMTGLYF.

The V gene is TRBV5-4, the J gene TRBJ2-3, with 8 bases that match TRBD2. This CDR3 comprises 16 residues. V lost 0 bases and J lost 0; bases outside the gene matches: 3. CDR1 is SGHNT, CDR2 YYREEE, per germline (reference sequence). CDR3 nucleotide sequence: TGTGCCAGCAGCTTGGATCCTAGCGGGAGCACAGATACGCAGTATTTT. This translates into CASSLDPSGSTDTQYF.

V usage is TRBV9 and J usage is TRBJ2-3; D gene unclear. V gave up 0 bases and J gave up 4 bases, with 6 bases separating them. Germline CDR1 and CDR2: SGDLS and YYNGEE. This CDR3 has 13 amino acids. The CDR3 DNA reads TGTGCCAGCAGCGTAGATCGGGCAGATACGCAGTATTTT. Its protein is CASSVDRADTQYF.

The chain joins TRBV6-5 to TRBJ2-7; the match to TRBD1 covers 10 bases. V trimming: 5 bases; J trimming: 1 base; junction bases outside the gene matches: 5. Per germline, CDR1 MNHEY and CDR2 SVGAGI. The CDR3 contains 15 residues. CDR3 coding DNA: TGTGCCAGCAGTCCGACAGGGGGCACTTCCTACGAGCAGTACTTC. Translating it yields CASSPTGGTSYEQYF.

V is TRBV19 and J is TRBJ2-2, with TRBD2 matching 13 bases. The germline V gene has CDR1 LNHDA and CDR2 SQIVND (reference sequence). The CDR3 is 18 residues long. V lost 5 bases and J lost 5; bases outside the gene matches: 11. CDR3 sequence reads: CASSLRTSGRSGTGELFF. The CDR3 nucleotides read TGTGCCAGTAGTCTCCGGACTAGCGGGAGATCGGGGACCGGGGAGCTGTTTTTT.

V and J are TRBV7-2 and TRBJ2-7, with D hard to call. The CDR3 covers 15 residues. The ends were cut back, 4 bases at V and 0 bases at J, with 13 bases in the middle. Germline V lookup: CDR1 SGHTA, CDR2 FQGNSA. The CDR3 sequence: CASSWRSASSYEQYF. The CDR3 DNA reads TGTGCCAGCAGCTGGCGGAGCGCAAGCTCCTACGAGCAGTACTTC.

This chain uses TRBV19 with TRBJ1-3; 7 bases are shared with TRBD1. V lost 6 bases, J lost 2 bases, and 4 bases stayed unmatched. CDR3 length equals 14 residues. Germline V lookup: CDR1 LNHDA, CDR2 SQIVND (reference sequence). The CDR3 loop reads CASSLTGAGNTIYF. The CDR3 nucleotides are TGTGCCAGTAGCCTCACAGGGGCTGGAAACACCATATATTTT.

The chain combines TRBV19 with TRBJ1-5; TRBD1 is a possible D gene (5 bases). This CDR3 comprises 14 residues. Germline V lookup: CDR1 LNHDA, CDR2 SQIVND (reference sequence). Trimming shortened V by 1 base and J by 1 base, and 5 bases separated the two germline ends. This chain's CDR3 is CASSIGDSNQPQHF. The CDR3 DNA reads TGTGCCAGTAGTATAGGGGACAGCAATCAGCCCCAGCATTTT.

With respect to this clone: Its ends do not fully match the called genes, so a read error is possible. The rearrangement links TRBV4-2 to TRBJ2-4; weak D call: TRBD2 (5 bases). CDR1 LGHNA and CDR2 YNFKEQ come from the germline V gene. CDR3 size: 19 residues. The CDR3 sequence: CVSSQYPGFRTLGKNIQYF. In DNA, the CDR3 is TGTGTCAGCAGCCAATACCCGGGGTTCCGAACCCTAGGCAAAAACATTCAGTACTTC.

The chain carries TRBV7-8 and TRBJ2-5; weak D call: TRBD2 (6 bases). V was pared by 5 bases and J by 2 bases, with 18 bases between. This CDR3 has 16 residues. Germline lookup yields CDR1 SGHVS and CDR2 FQNEAQ. Here the CDR3 reads CASSPEVLATQETQYF. The CDR3 coding sequence is TGTGCCAGCAGCCCGGAAGTTCTAGCGACTCAAGAGACCCAGTACTTC.

The rearrangement joins TRBV2 to TRBJ2-2; D is uncertain. The V gene's germline CDR1 is SNHLY and CDR2 FYNNEI. Trimming stripped 4 bases from V and 3 bases from J, with 6 bases between. The CDR3 has 13 residues. The CDR3 loop reads CASSVSHTGELFF. The CDR3 bases are TGTGCCAGCAGTGTCTCGCACACCGGGGAGCTGTTTTTT.

The rearrangement uses TRBV6-6 and TRBJ2-7; possibly TRBD1 for D (7 bases). The CDR3 runs 14 residues. The germline V and J ends were trimmed by 5 bases and 2 bases, with 13 bases remaining between them. CDR1 and CDR2 (germline): MNHNY, SVGAGI (reference sequence). The CDR3 sequence: CASSRGTDTYEQYF. The DNA for the CDR3 is TGTGCCAGCAGTCGCGGGACAGATACCTACGAGCAGTACTTC.

This clone was seen a single time. The genes are TRBV5-1 and TRBJ2-7; no reliable D call. The CDR3 sequence is 12 residues long. Per germline, CDR1 SGHRS and CDR2 YFSETQ. V was clipped by 7 bases and J by 2 bases, with 10 bases between them. CDR3 sequence reads: CASGRGAYEQYF. In nucleotides, the CDR3 is TGCGCCAGCGGGCGTGGAGCCTACGAGCAGTACTTC. Variable domain in full (rest from reference TRBV5-1 and TRBJ2-7): KAGVTQTPRYLIKTRGQQVTLSCSPISGHRSVSWYQQTPGQGLQFLFEYFSETQRNKGNFPGRFSGRQFSNSRSEMNVSTLELGDSALYLCASGRGAYEQYFGPGTRLTVT.